What follows are 19 T cell receptor beta chains derived from one specimen sequenced in a study of Ad26.COV2.S vaccination and SARS-CoV-2 variants. TCRdb's table, derived via immunoSEQ multiplex PCR, lists solely in-frame clones and lacks some. The sample yields about 350,000 clones, roughly 81% seen once. Treatment given: about 20 received Ad26.COV2.S at low or high dose, single or two shots; roughly five received placebo; per-sample allocation not given. Day 63 after the first vaccine or placebo injection was the time point for sampling. Sequenced here: peripheral blood, sampled in a trial of Ad26.COV2.S vaccine versus placebo. These receptor sequences come from a person aged 18 to 65 who received the Ad26.COV2.S COVID-19 vaccine or a placebo.

This clone was seen many times. CDR3 DNA: TGCGCCAGCAGCCAAGCACCGGGACAGAAACAAACCCCTGAAGCTTTCTTT. Its translation: CASSQAPGQKQTPEAFF. The chain couples TRBV4-1 to TRBJ1-1, with 7 bases matching TRBD1. The CDR3 has 17 amino acids. From germline, CDR1 is MGHRA and CDR2 YSYEKL. With 1 base clipped from V and 6 bases from J, the junction kept 14 bases outside the gene matches.

The chain combines TRBV5-1 with TRBJ2-3; the D gene could be TRBD1 or TRBD2 (5 bases each). Trimming removed 0 bases at V and 1 base at J, with 6 bases between. Looked up from germline, CDR1 is SGHRS and CDR2 is YFSETQ. This CDR3 has 14 residues. For the CDR3, the DNA is TGCGCCAGCAGCTTGGAGGGACGCACAGATACGCAGTATTTT. This encodes CASSLEGRTDTQYF.

V and J are TRBV6-2 or TRBV6-3 and TRBJ1-6, with D perhaps TRBD1 (5 bases). Germline assignment: CDR1 MNHEY and CDR2 SVGEGT. The CDR3 has 17 residues. V was clipped by 5 bases and J by 3 bases, with 17 bases between them. The CDR3 loop is CASSPRGAGIYNSPLHF. The CDR3 DNA reads TGTGCCAGCAGTCCCCGTGGGGCCGGGATCTATAATTCACCCCTCCACTTT.

The chain employs TRBV12-3 or TRBV12-4 and TRBJ1-5; D is possibly TRBD1 (6 bases). Trimming took off 3 bases at V and 11 bases at J, with 11 bases between the two ends. This CDR3 region has 12 residues. The CDR3, as DNA: TGTGCCAGCAGTTTCTCGACAGGATCCCAGCATTTT. It translates to CASSFSTGSQHF.

In regard to this clone: Other DNA sequences in the sample encode the same CDR3. This chain uses TRBV7-9 with TRBJ2-2, with D possibly matching TRBD2 (5 bases). The length of the CDR3 is 14 residues. From germline, CDR1 is SEHNR and CDR2 FQNEAQ (reference sequence). V was trimmed by 2 bases and J by 2 bases, leaving 6 bases between them. The CDR3 loop reads CASSLRTNTGELFF. CDR3 sequence (DNA): TGTGCCAGCAGCTTAAGGACTAACACCGGGGAGCTGTTTTTT.

The J gene is TRBJ1-2, the V gene TRBV6-1; 8 nucleotides align to TRBD1. CDR1 is MNHNS and CDR2 is SASEGT in the germline V gene. The trim removed 4 bases at V and 4 bases at J, leaving 11 bases unmatched. The CDR3 sequence is 16 residues long. The CDR3 DNA sequence: TGTGCCAGCAGTGTTCAGACAGGGGTTCGAGGCTATGGCTACACCTTC. The encoded protein is CASSVQTGVRGYGYTF.

The CDR3 spells CASSLRTVETQYF. CDR3 coding DNA: TGTGCCAGCAGTTTAAGGACTGTAGAGACCCAGTACTTC. This chain links TRBV12-3 or TRBV12-4 with TRBJ2-5; a possible D gene is TRBD2 (5 bases). The V gene lost 2 bases and the J gene lost 4 bases, with 8 bases spanning the gap. The CDR3 covers 13 residues.

The genes are TRBV14 and TRBJ1-6; D uncertain. This CDR3 region has 15 residues. Trimming cost V 0 bases and J 7 bases, with 10 bases left between them. Germline V gene data show CDR1 as SGHDN and CDR2 as FVKESK. CDR3 residues: CASSQDTGLNSPLHF. The CDR3 DNA is TGTGCCAGCAGCCAAGATACCGGCCTGAATTCACCCCTCCACTTT. The full variable domain, rest sourced from reference TRBV14 and TRBJ1-6, is EAGVTQFPSHSVIEKGQTVTLRCDPISGHDNLYWYRRVMGKEIKFLLHFVKESKQDESGMPNNRFLAERTGGTYSTLKVQPAELEDSGVYFCASSQDTGLNSPLHFGNGTRLTVT.

The V call is TRBV25-1, the J call TRBJ2-5; unclear D gene. Germline CDR1 MGHDK, CDR2 SYGVNS. The CDR3 sequence is 13 residues long. V dropped 1 base and J dropped 1 base, with 4 bases sitting between them. DNA of the CDR3: TGTGCCAGCAGTGAATGGTCCCAAGAGACCCAGTACTTC. It yields the protein CASSEWSQETQYF. Together with reference TRBV25-1 and TRBJ2-5, the CDR3 gives the full variable domain: EADIYQTPRYLVIGTGKKITLECSQTMGHDKMYWYQQDPGMELHLIHYSYGVNSTEKGDLSSESTVSRIRTEHFPLTLESARPSHTSQYLCASSEWSQETQYFGPGTRLLVL.

The rearrangement links TRBV18 to TRBJ2-7, with TRBD2 matching 9 bases. Germline values: CDR1 KGHSH, CDR2 LQKENI. V lost 3 bases and J lost 7; bases outside the gene matches: 10. This CDR3 is built from 15 residues. CDR3 sequence: CASSPSGTSLREQYF. The CDR3 region has the DNA TGTGCCAGCTCACCGTCCGGGACTAGCCTTCGGGAGCAGTACTTC. Based on the CDR3 plus reference TRBV18 and TRBJ2-7, the full variable domain is NAGVMQNPRHLVRRRGQEARLRCSPMKGHSHVYWYRQLPEEGLKFMVYLQKENIIDESGMPKERFSAEFPKEGPSILRIQQVVRGDSAAYFCASSPSGTSLREQYFGPGTRLTVT.

The V gene is TRBV27, the J gene TRBJ1-1, with D perhaps matching TRBD1 (5 bases). The V gene's germline CDR1 is MNHEY and CDR2 SMNVEV (reference sequence). The germline V and J ends were trimmed by 6 bases and 4 bases, with 12 bases remaining between them. This CDR3 spans 13 amino acids. This CDR3 reads CASRFQGSTEAFF. CDR3 coding DNA: TGTGCCAGCAGATTTCAGGGCAGCACTGAAGCTTTCTTT.

The rearrangement joins TRBV18 to TRBJ2-5, with 9 bases matching TRBD1. This CDR3 comprises 15 residues. Germline V lookup: CDR1 KGHSH, CDR2 LQKENI. Unmatched junction bases numbered 7, after V lost 4 bases and J lost 4 bases. The CDR3 DNA sequence: TGTGCCAGCTCACGTGGGACAGGGATGGGAGAGACCCAGTACTTC. Its protein product is CASSRGTGMGETQYF.

The chain joins TRBV5-1 to TRBJ2-7; D remains ambiguous. Germline V gives CDR1 SGHRS, CDR2 YFSETQ. The CDR3 covers 14 residues. V dropped 0 bases and J dropped 0 bases, with 7 bases sitting between them. The CDR3 protein is CASSLVLGSYEQYF. The CDR3 nucleotides are TGCGCCAGCAGCTTGGTATTGGGCTCCTACGAGCAGTACTTC.

The chain joins TRBV6-4 to TRBJ2-1; 8 bases align to TRBD2. Germline assignment: CDR1 MRHNA and CDR2 SNTAGT. V gave up 9 bases and J gave up 0 bases; unmatched junction bases: 7. The CDR3 runs 15 residues. The CDR3 nucleotides are TGTGCCAGGGGACCCGGGACTAGCTCCTACAATGAGCAGTTCTTC. The encoded protein is CARGPGTSSYNEQFF.

This clone was recorded only once. This sequence joins TRBV28 and TRBJ2-7; TRBD1 aligns across 10 bases. Looked up from germline, CDR1 is MDHEN and CDR2 is SYDVKM. The CDR3 loop spans 15 amino acids. The J segment lost 2 bases and the V segment lost 5 bases, leaving 6 bases of the junction unmatched. The CDR3 coding sequence is TGTGCCAGCAGTCTCCTGACAGGGGGCCCCTACGAGCAGTACTTC. It yields the protein CASSLLTGGPYEQYF. Full variable domain (remainder filled in from reference TRBV28 and TRBJ2-7): DVKVTQSSRYLVKRTGEKVFLECVQDMDHENMFWYRQDPGLGLRLIYFSYDVKMKEKGDIPEGYSVSREKKERFSLILESASTNQTSMYLCASSLLTGGPYEQYFGPGTRLTVT.

V gene TRBV5-1 combines with J gene TRBJ2-7; weak D call: TRBD2 (5 bases). Germline V gene data show CDR1 as SGHRS and CDR2 as YFSETQ. This CDR3 contains 14 residues. Trimming stripped 0 bases from V and 0 bases from J, with 7 bases between. Here the CDR3 reads CASSLAGISYEQYF. CDR3 nucleotide sequence: TGCGCCAGCAGCTTGGCGGGGATCTCCTACGAGCAGTACTTC.

The rearrangement links TRBV5-4 to TRBJ2-1, with 9 bases fitting TRBD2. Germline V gives CDR1 SGHNT, CDR2 YYREEE (reference sequence). Germline trimming cut 0 bases from V and 3 bases from J; bases unmatched to any gene: 4. The CDR3 spans 16 residues. In nucleotides, the CDR3 is TGTGCCAGCAGCTTGGTGGCGGGGGGGCTCTACAATGAGCAGTTCTTC. This sequence encodes CASSLVAGGLYNEQFF.

The chain combines TRBV29-1 with TRBJ2-7; D possibly corresponds to TRBD1 (7 bases). CDR3 length equals 12 residues. Trimming removed 3 bases at V and 3 bases at J, with 9 bases between. Germline loops: CDR1 SQVTM, CDR2 ANQGSEA. The CDR3 DNA reads as TGCAGCGTTGACAGGGGGGACTACGAGCAGTACTTC. Its protein product is CSVDRGDYEQYF.

The chain employs TRBV30 and TRBJ1-1; 8 bases are shared with TRBD1. In germline, CDR1 is GTSNPN, CDR2 SVGIG (reference sequence). Germline trimming cut 2 bases from V and 0 bases from J; bases unmatched to any gene: 20. This CDR3 region has 20 residues. The CDR3 bases are TGTGCCTGGAGTCAAAGGACAGGGAAGGCCCCTGCTGTGGTGAACACTGAAGCTTTCTTT. This sequence encodes CAWSQRTGKAPAVVNTEAFF.